A selection of T cell receptor beta chains follows, all from one sample in a study of blood T cells in healthy people across ages. Each CDR3 protein is one row after TCRdb ran MiXCR on the 5' RACE reads. The sample has roughly 800,000 distinct CDR3 sequences; roughly 64% are singletons. The sample taken for sequencing was blood. All receptors derive from a man under 40 in good health. CDR3s include the opening cysteine and the closing phenylalanine or tryptophan. The D gene is left open where the match is weak. Clone size is shown for a subset of rows, as once, few, many or a class of expanded clone.

d_call	v_call	clone_size	j_call	cdr3_aa	cdr3_nt
NA	TRBV30	NA	TRBJ2-5	CAWSGRTDQETQYF	TGTGCCTGGAGTGGTAGGACAGACCAAGAGACCCAGTACTTC
NA	TRBV27	NA	TRBJ2-5	CASSLRVGVWETQYF	TGTGCCAGCAGTTTGAGGGTCGGGGTGTGGGAGACCCAGTACTTC
NA	TRBV7-9	NA	TRBJ1-1	CASSLGPPNTEAFF	TGTGCCAGCAGCTTAGGTCCCCCGAACACTGAAGCTTTCTTT
NA	TRBV10-3	few	TRBJ2-5	CAIGGSVQETQYF	TGTGCCATCGGGGGCTCGGTTCAAGAGACCCAGTACTTC
NA	TRBV7-2	NA	TRBJ1-2	CASSLSRGLGYGYTF	TGTGCCAGCAGCTTAAGCCGGGGTTTGGGCTATGGCTACACCTTC
NA	TRBV12-3/TRBV12-4	once	TRBJ2-1	CASSVGVSYNEQFF	TGTGCCAGCAGTGTTGGGGTCTCCTACAATGAGCAGTTCTTC
TRBD2	TRBV28	NA	TRBJ2-3	CASSFGPSGVQDTQYF	TGTGCCAGCAGTTTCGGACCTAGCGGGGTCCAAGATACGCAGTATTTT
NA	TRBV7-9	NA	TRBJ1-4	CASKGAATNEKLFF	TGTGCCAGCAAAGGCGCCGCAACTAATGAAAAACTGTTTTTT
NA	TRBV7-2	NA	TRBJ2-7	CASSLAENSAYEQYF	TGTGCCAGCAGCTTAGCGGAGAATTCCGCCTACGAGCAGTACTTC
NA	TRBV20-1	NA	TRBJ1-1	CSAWTAGEAFF	TGCAGTGCTTGGACAGCCGGAGAAGCTTTCTTT
TRBD2	TRBV28	NA	TRBJ2-7	CASSTSGTRTYEQYF	TGTGCCAGCAGTACTAGCGGGACTAGGACCTACGAGCAGTACTTC
NA	TRBV6-2/TRBV6-3	few	TRBJ2-7	CATSAVTYEQYF	TGTGCCACCTCGGCGGTTACCTACGAGCAGTACTTC
NA	TRBV6-1	NA	TRBJ1-6	CASSALRARDSPLHF	TGTGCCAGCAGTGCCCTCAGGGCAAGGGATTCACCCCTCCACTTT
NA	TRBV6-6	NA	TRBJ2-1	CASRQSLPRSYNEQFF	TGTGCCAGCAGGCAAAGCCTCCCTCGCTCCTACAATGAGCAGTTCTTC
TRBD1	TRBV5-1	many	TRBJ1-2	CASSLGQGNYGYTF	TGTGCCAGCAGCTTAGGACAGGGTAACTATGGCTACACCTTC
TRBD1	TRBV28	NA	TRBJ2-7	CASSSDPGQAYEQYF	TGTGCCAGCAGTAGCGACCCGGGACAGGCCTACGAGCAGTACTTC
NA	TRBV4-3	NA	TRBJ2-5	CASSQTGTRPGGTQYF	TGCGCCAGCAGCCAAACTGGGACACGTCCGGGGGGGACCCAGTACTTC
NA	TRBV28	NA	TRBJ2-5	CASTGGAKETQYF	TGTGCCAGCACCGGTGGAGCCAAAGAGACCCAGTACTTC